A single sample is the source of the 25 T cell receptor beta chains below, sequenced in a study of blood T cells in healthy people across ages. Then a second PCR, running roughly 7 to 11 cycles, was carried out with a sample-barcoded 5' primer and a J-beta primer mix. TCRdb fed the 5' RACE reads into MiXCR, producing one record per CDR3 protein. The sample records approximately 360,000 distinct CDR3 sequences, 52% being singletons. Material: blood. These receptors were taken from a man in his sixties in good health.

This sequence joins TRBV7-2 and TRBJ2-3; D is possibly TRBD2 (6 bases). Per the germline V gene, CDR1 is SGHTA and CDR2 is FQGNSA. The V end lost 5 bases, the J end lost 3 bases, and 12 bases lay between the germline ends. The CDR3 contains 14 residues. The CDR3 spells CASSGGLKTDTQYF. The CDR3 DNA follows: TGTGCCAGCAGCGGCGGACTAAAAACAGATACGCAGTATTTT. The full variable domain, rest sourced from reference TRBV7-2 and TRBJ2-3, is GAGVSQSPSNKVTEKGKDVELRCDPISGHTALYWYRQSLGQGLEFLIYFQGNSAPDKSGLPSDRFSAERTGGSVSTLTIQRTQQEDSAVYLCASSGGLKTDTQYFGPGTRLTVL.

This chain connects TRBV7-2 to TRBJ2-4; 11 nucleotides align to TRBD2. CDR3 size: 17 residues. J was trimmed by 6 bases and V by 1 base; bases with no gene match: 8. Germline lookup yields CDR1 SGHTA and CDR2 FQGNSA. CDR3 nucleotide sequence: TGTGCCAGCAGCTTAGGGGCTAGCGGGAGGTTCGCAAACATTCAGTACTTC. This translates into CASSLGASGRFANIQYF.

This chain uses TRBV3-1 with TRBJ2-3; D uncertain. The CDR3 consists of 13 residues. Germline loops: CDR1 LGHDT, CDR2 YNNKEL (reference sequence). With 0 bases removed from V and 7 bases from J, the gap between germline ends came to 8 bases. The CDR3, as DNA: TGTGCCAGCAGCCAAGAGAGTAAGAATACGCAGTATTTT. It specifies CASSQESKNTQYF.

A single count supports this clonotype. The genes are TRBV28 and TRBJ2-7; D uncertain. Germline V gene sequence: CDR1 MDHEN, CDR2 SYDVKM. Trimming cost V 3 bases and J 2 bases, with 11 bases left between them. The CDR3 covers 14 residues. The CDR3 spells CASSFSALAYEQYF. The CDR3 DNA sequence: TGTGCCAGCAGTTTCTCAGCGCTCGCCTACGAGCAGTACTTC.

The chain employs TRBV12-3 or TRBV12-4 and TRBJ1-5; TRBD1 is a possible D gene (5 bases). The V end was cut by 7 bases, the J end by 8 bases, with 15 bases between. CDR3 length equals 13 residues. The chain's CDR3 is CASTTEGIKPQHF. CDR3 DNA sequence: TGTGCCAGCACCACCGAGGGGATTAAGCCCCAGCATTTT.

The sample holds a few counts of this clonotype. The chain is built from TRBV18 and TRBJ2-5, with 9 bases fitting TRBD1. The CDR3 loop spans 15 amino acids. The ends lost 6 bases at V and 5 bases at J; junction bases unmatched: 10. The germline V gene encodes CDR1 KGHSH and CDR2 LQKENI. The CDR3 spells CASSTNRGLGETQYF. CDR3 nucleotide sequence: TGTGCCAGCTCCACGAACAGGGGGCTGGGGGAGACCCAGTACTTC.

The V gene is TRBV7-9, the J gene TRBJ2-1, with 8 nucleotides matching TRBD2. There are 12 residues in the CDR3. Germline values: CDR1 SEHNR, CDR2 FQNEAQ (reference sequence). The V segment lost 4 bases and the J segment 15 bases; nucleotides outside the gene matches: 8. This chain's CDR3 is CASSSSSGGRFF. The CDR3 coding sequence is TGTGCCAGCAGCTCGAGCTCGGGAGGGCGGTTCTTC.

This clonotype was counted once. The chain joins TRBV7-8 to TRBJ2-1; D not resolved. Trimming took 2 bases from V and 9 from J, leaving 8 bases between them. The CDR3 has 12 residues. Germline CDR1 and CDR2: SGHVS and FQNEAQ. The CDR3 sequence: CASSLMLLEQFF. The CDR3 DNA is TGTGCCAGCAGCTTAATGCTTCTTGAGCAGTTCTTC. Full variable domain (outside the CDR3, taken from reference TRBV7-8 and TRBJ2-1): GAGVSQSPRYKVAKRGQDVALRCDPISGHVSLFWYQQALGQGPEFLTYFQNEAQLDKSGLPSDRFFAERPEGSVSTLKIQRTQQEDSAVYLCASSLMLLEQFFGPGTRLTVL.

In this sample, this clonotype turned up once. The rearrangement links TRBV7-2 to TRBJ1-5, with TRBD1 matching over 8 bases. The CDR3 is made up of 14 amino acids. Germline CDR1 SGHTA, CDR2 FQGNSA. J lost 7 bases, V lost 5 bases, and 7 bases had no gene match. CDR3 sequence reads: CASSRRQGNQPQHF. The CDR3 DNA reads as TGTGCCAGCAGCAGGCGACAGGGGAACCAGCCCCAGCATTTT.

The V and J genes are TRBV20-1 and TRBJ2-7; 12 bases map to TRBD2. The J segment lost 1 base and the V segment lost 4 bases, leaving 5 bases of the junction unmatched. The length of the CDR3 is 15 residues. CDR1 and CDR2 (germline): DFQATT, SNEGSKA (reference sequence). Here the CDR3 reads CSANKGTSGSYEQYF. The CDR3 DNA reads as TGCAGTGCTAATAAAGGGACTAGCGGGTCCTACGAGCAGTACTTC.

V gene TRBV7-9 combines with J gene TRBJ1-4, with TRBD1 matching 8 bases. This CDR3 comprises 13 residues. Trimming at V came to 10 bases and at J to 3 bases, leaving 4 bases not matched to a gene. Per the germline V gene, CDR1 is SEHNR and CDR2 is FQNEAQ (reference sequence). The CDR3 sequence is CATQQGANEKLFF. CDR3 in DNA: TGTGCCACGCAACAGGGGGCTAATGAAAAACTGTTTTTT.

Here the CDR3 reads CASSLGQHYSPLHF. CDR3 bases: TGTGCCAGCAGCTTAGGACAGCACTATTCACCCCTCCACTTT. The rearrangement joins TRBV7-2 to TRBJ1-6, with D perhaps matching TRBD1 (5 bases). This CDR3 comprises 14 residues. Germline V gene data show CDR1 as SGHTA and CDR2 as FQGNSA. Trimming pared 1 base from V and 8 bases from J, leaving 9 bases between. The full variable domain, rest sourced from reference TRBV7-2 and TRBJ1-6, is GAGVSQSPSNKVTEKGKDVELRCDPISGHTALYWYRQSLGQGLEFLIYFQGNSAPDKSGLPSDRFSAERTGGSVSTLTIQRTQQEDSAVYLCASSLGQHYSPLHFGNGTRLTVT.

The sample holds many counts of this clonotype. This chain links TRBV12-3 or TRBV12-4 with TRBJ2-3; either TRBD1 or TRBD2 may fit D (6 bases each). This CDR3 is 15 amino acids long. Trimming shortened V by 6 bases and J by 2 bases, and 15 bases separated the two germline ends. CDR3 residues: CASRIGAGHTDTQYF. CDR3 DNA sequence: TGTGCCAGCAGAATCGGGGCGGGACACACAGATACGCAGTATTTT.

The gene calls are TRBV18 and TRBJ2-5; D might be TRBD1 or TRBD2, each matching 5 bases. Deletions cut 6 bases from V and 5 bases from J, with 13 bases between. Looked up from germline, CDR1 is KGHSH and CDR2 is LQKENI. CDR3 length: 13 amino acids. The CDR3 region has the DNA TGTGCCAGCTCGGAAGCATGGGGGGAGACCCAGTACTTC. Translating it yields CASSEAWGETQYF.

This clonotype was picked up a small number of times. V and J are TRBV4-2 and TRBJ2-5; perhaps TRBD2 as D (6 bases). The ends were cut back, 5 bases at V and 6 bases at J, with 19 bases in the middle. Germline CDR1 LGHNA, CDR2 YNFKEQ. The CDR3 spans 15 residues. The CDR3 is CASSGTSGGSKTQYF. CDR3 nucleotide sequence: TGTGCCAGCAGCGGGACCTCCGGGGGTTCAAAGACCCAGTACTTC.

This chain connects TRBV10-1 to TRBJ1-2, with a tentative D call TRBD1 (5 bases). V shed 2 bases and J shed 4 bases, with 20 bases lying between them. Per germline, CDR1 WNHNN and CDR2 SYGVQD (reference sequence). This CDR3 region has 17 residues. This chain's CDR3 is CASSENPSGPGFYGYTF. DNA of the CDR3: TGCGCCAGCAGTGAGAACCCATCGGGGCCGGGATTCTATGGCTACACCTTC.

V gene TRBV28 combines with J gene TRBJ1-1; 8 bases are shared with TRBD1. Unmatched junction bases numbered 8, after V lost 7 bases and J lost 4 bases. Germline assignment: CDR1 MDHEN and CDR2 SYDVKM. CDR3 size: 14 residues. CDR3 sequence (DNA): TGTGCCAGCAACTCAGGGGGCCGGCTCACTGAAGCTTTCTTT. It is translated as CASNSGGRLTEAFF.

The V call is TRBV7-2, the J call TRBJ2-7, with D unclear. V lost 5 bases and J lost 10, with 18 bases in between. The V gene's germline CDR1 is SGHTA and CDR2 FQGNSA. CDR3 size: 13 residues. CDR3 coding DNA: TGTGCCAGCAGCCAATACACTGACGGTACCCAGTACTTC. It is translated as CASSQYTDGTQYF.

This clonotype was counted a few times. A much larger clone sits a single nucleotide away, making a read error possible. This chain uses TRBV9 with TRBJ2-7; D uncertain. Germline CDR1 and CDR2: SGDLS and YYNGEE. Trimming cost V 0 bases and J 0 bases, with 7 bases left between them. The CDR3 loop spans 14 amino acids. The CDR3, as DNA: TGTGCCAGCAGCGTAGACAGACTCTCCTACGAGCAGTACTTC. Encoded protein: CASSVDRLSYEQYF.

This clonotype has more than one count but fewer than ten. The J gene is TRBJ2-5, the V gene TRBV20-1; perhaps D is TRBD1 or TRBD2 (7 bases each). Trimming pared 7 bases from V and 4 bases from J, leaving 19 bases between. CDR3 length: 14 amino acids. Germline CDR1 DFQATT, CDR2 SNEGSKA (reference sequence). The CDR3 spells CSGPYRGGGETQYF. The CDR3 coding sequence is TGCAGTGGCCCATACAGGGGAGGGGGAGAGACCCAGTACTTC.

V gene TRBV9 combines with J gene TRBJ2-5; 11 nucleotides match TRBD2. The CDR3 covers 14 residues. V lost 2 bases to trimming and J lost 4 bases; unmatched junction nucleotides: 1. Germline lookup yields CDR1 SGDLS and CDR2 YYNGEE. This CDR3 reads CASSVGTSGETQYF. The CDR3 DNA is TGTGCCAGCAGCGTCGGGACTAGCGGAGAGACCCAGTACTTC.

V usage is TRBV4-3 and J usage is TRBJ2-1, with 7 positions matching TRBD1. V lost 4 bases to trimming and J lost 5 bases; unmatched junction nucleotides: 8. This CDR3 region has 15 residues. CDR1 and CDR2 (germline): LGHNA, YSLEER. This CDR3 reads CASSLRQGRHNEQFF. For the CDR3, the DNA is TGCGCCAGCAGCCTCAGACAGGGTAGGCACAATGAGCAGTTCTTC.

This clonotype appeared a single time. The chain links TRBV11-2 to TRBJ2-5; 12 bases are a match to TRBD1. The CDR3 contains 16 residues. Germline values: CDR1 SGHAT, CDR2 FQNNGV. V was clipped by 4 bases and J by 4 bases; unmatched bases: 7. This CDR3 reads CASSWGGQGAGETQYF. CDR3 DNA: TGTGCCAGCAGCTGGGGGGGACAGGGGGCAGGAGAGACCCAGTACTTC.

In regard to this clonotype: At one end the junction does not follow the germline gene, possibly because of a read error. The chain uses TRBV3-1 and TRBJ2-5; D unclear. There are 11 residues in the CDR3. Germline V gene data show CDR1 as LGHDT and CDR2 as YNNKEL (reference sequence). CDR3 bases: TGTGCCAGCAGCCTTGAAGAGACCCTGTACTTC. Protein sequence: CASSLEETLYF.

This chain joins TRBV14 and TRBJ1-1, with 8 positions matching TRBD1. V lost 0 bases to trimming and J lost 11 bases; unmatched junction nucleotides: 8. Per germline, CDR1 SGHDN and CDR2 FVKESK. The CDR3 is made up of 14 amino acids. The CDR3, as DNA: TGTGCCAGCAGCCAAGACGCCACGAACAGGGGGGCTTTCTTT. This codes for CASSQDATNRGAFF.